The sequence of this T cell receptor (beta chain) was determined in a study of blood T cell repertoires in COVID-19. Study-wide context: From the United States, Italy and Spain came samples of acute and convalescent COVID-19.

The CDR3 consists of 13 residues. V shed 5 bases and J shed 4 bases, with 9 bases lying between them. The germline V gene encodes CDR1 MRHNA and CDR2 SNTAGT. Per the original methods: Reference gene primer amplification in the assay estimated nucleated cell counts. Sequencing used immunoSEQ multiplex PCR; TCRdb keeps in-frame clones, though not all of them. The V and J calls and clone size come from that table; D and trimming were worked out from the DNA. Of 200,000 to 300,000 clones in the sample, about 87% were seen once. Source material: peripheral blood. The V gene is TRBV6-4, the J gene TRBJ1-5; no definite D call. This TCR was sampled from a woman aged 40 to 50 who had recovered from COVID-19. The CDR3: CASSPGRNQPQHF. As DNA, the CDR3 is TGTGCCAGCAGTCCGGGGAGGAATCAGCCCCAGCATTTT.